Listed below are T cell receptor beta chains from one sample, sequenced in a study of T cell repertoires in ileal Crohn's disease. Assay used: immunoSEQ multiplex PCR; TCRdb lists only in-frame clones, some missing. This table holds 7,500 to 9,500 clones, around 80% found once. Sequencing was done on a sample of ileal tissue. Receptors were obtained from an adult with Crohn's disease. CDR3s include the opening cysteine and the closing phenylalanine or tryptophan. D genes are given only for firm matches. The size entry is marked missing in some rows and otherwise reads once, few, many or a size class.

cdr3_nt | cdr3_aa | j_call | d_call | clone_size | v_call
TGTGCCAGCAGTTATCAGGAAAATCAGCCCCAGCATTTT | CASSYQENQPQHF | TRBJ1-5 | NA | NA | TRBV6-5
TGTGTCCCACGCCAGACAGTGAACACCGGGGAGCTGTTTTTT | CVPRQTVNTGELFF | TRBJ2-2 | NA | few | TRBV21-1
TGTGCCAGCAGCTCCAAACAGGGGCCCAATCAGCCCCAGCATTTT | CASSSKQGPNQPQHF | TRBJ1-5 | TRBD1 | NA | TRBV7-8
TGCGCCAGCAGCCTCCGGGGACTCATCTACAATGAGCAGTTCTTC | CASSLRGLIYNEQFF | TRBJ2-1 | NA | NA | TRBV4-1
TGTGCCAGCAGTTTACGCCAGTACTATGGCTACACCTTC | CASSLRQYYGYTF | TRBJ1-2 | NA | NA | TRBV28
TGTGCCAGCAGTTTATGGGGACAGGAGACCCAGTACTTC | CASSLWGQETQYF | TRBJ2-5 | TRBD1 | NA | TRBV27
TGTGCCAGCTCACCGCGGACAGGGTCCGGTCGGATCACTGAAGCTTTCTTT | CASSPRTGSGRITEAFF | TRBJ1-1 | TRBD1 | once | TRBV18
TGTGCCAGCAGCTTAGGGAGGGCTGGAAACACCATATATTTT | CASSLGRAGNTIYF | TRBJ1-3 | NA | NA | TRBV7-9
TGTGCCTGGACCGAGAGGGGGAACAGGGTCCAACCCGGGGAGCTGTTTTTT | CAWTERGNRVQPGELFF | TRBJ2-2 | NA | NA | TRBV30
TGTGCCAGCAGTTTATCGACAAGGAAAGATACGCAGTATTTT | CASSLSTRKDTQYF | TRBJ2-3 | NA | NA | TRBV27
TGTGCCAGCAGTCTCAGGGGACAGGGGATGGGAGAGACCCAGTACTTC | CASSLRGQGMGETQYF | TRBJ2-5 | TRBD1 | NA | TRBV2
TGTGCCAGCAGCTCCACTTGGACAGGGACCTACGAGCAGTACTTC | CASSSTWTGTYEQYF | TRBJ2-7 | TRBD1 | NA | TRBV7-2
TGTGCCAGCAGCCAAGGACAGGGGGTCCACGAGCAGTACTTC | CASSQGQGVHEQYF | TRBJ2-7 | TRBD1 | once | TRBV11-3
TGCGCCAGCAGCGCGGGGGACAGGAGACAAGAGACCCAGTACTTC | CASSAGDRRQETQYF | TRBJ2-5 | NA | NA | TRBV5-1
TGCGCCAGCAGAGTTTCTAGCGGAAGATCCCAAGAGACCCAGTACTTC | CASRVSSGRSQETQYF | TRBJ2-5 | TRBD2 | NA | TRBV10-2
TGTGCCACCAGCAGAGATCCGTATCTTAGAGGGCACACTGAAGCTTTCTTT | CATSRDPYLRGHTEAFF | TRBJ1-1 | NA | NA | TRBV15
TGTGCCAGTAGTCACGATCGAGGGACCCAGTACTTC | CASSHDRGTQYF | TRBJ2-5 | NA | NA | TRBV19
TGCGCCAGCATGCGTCCCACTGAAGCTTTCTTT | CASMRPTEAFF | TRBJ1-1 | NA | NA | TRBV10-1
TGTGCCAGCAGCTTTAAAGGACAGGGGGCACGGGGCTACACCTTC | CASSFKGQGARGYTF | TRBJ1-2 | TRBD1 | NA | TRBV7-2
TGTGCCAGCAGTCCCCTGGCAGGGATTTCCGGGTGGTATGGCTACACCTTC | CASSPLAGISGWYGYTF | TRBJ1-2 | NA | NA | TRBV27
TGTGCCAGCTCACCGAGGGTGTCTGGGGAGACCCAGTACTTC | CASSPRVSGETQYF | TRBJ2-5 | NA | NA | TRBV18
TGTGCCAGCAGCTTGGGGACAGGGCGCCTCCAAGAGACCCAGTACTTC | CASSLGTGRLQETQYF | TRBJ2-5 | TRBD1 | NA | TRBV5-5
TGTGCCACCAGCAGACGGGGGGGCGGGAACTTCTACAATGAGCAGTTCTTC | CATSRRGGGNFYNEQFF | TRBJ2-1 | TRBD2 | NA | TRBV15